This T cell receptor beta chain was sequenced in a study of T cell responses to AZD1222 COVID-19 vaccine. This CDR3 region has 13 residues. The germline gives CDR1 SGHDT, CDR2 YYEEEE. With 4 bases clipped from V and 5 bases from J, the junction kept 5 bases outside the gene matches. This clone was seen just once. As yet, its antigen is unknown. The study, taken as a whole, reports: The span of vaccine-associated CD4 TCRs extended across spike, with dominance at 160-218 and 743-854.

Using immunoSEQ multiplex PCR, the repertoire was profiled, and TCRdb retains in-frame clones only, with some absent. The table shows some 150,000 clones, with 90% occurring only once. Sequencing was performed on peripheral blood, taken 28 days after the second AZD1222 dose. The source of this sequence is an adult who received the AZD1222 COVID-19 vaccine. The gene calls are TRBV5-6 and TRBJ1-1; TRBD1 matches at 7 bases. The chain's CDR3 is CASSPQGSTEAFF. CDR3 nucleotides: TGTGCCAGCAGCCCACAGGGGAGTACTGAAGCTTTCTTT.